This paragraph reports one TCR beta chain. These data are taken from a study of CD8 T cells in ankylosing spondylitis. CDR3 length: 14 amino acids. V lost 8 bases to trimming and J lost 8 bases, with 19 bases between them. TCRdb called the 5' RACE reads again in MiXCR, with one record for every CDR3 protein. This table holds approximately 350,000 distinct CDR3 sequences, more than 20% found once. Sequenced material: blood, either unsorted or a sorted T cell fraction (not recorded which). This chain links TRBV12-3 or TRBV12-4 with TRBJ2-1; tentative D call: TRBD2 (6 bases). This clonotype originated in a male donor with ankylosing spondylitis or in good health (not recorded which). The CDR3 protein is CASGTGLSRDEQFF. The CDR3 DNA reads TGTGCCAGCGGGACTGGGCTCAGCCGCGATGAGCAGTTCTTC.